This T cell receptor beta chain was sequenced for a study of CD8+ T cells in alopecia areata. About the research overall: The tofacitinib course ran for 6 to 18 months and was followed by 6 months off drug.

The treatment here: oral pan-JAK inhibitor, 5-10 mg twice daily. RNA, once extracted, was reverse transcribed into cDNA for use as the sequencing template. TCRdb keeps only in-frame clones here, not all; method: immunoSEQ multiplex PCR. The repertoire holds some 150,000 clones, with roughly 86% as singletons. The CDR3 runs to 12 residues. CDR1 and CDR2 from the germline V gene are SQVTM and ANQGSEA. Trimming took off 4 bases at V and 4 bases at J, with 10 bases between the two ends. The V and J genes are TRBV29-1 and TRBJ1-2; D might be TRBD1 (6 bases). The receptor comes from a human donor with alopecia areata. The sequenced sample was CD8+ T cells sorted from blood, obtained at week 4, from a patient treated with tofacitinib. CDR3 sequence: CSVVTGSYGYTF. CDR3 bases: TGCAGCGTTGTAACAGGGTCCTATGGCTACACCTTC.